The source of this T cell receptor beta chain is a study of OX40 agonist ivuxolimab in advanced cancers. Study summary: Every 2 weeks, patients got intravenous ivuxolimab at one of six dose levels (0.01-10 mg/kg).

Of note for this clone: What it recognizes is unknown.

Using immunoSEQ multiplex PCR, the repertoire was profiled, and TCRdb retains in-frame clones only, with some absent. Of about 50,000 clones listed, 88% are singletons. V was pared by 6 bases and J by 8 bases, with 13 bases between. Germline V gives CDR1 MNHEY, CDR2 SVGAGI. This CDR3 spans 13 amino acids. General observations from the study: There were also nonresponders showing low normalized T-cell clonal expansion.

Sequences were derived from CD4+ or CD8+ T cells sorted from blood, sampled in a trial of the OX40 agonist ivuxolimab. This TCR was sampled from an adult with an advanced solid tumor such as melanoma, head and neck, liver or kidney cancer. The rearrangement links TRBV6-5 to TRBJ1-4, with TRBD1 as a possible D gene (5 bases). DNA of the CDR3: TGTGCCAGCAGGCCCGGGGACCAAGAAAAACTGTTTTTT. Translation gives CASRPGDQEKLFF.